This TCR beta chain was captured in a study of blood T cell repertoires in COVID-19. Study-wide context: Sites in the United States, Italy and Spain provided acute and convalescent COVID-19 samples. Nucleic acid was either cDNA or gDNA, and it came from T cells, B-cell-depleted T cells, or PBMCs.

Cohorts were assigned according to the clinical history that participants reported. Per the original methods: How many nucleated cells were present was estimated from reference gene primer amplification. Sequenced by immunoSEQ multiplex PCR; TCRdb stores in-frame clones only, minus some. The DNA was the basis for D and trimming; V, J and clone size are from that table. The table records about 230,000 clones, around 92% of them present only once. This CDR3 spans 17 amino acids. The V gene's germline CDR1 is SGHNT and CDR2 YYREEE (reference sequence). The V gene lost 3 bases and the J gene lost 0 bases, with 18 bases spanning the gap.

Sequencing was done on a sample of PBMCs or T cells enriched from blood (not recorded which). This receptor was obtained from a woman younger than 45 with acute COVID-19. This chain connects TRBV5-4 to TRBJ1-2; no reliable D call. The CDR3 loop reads CASSSSAGSSANYGYTF. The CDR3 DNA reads TGTGCCAGCAGCTCGTCAGCAGGTTCGTCAGCTAACTATGGCTACACCTTC.